These T cell receptor beta chains were read from a single sample in a study of CD8 T cells in ankylosing spondylitis. One entry per CDR3 protein results from TCRdb running MiXCR on the 5' RACE reads. The table has more than 500,000 distinct CDR3 sequences, roughly 5.3% seen once. The sample comprised blood, either unsorted or a sorted T cell fraction (not recorded which). These TCRs come from a male donor with ankylosing spondylitis. Both conserved end residues are part of each CDR3. A D gene is named only where the DNA matches it firmly. Only part of the rows carry a size: once, few, many, or a class if the clone is expanded.

d_call clone_size j_call v_call cdr3_aa cdr3_nt
- - TRBJ2-5 TRBV18 CASSPQWGVRETQYF TGTGCCAGCTCACCGCAGTGGGGGGTGAGAGAGACCCAGTACTTC
- few TRBJ2-2 TRBV7-2 CASSTGQRGTGELFF TGTGCCAGCAGCACCGGACAGAGAGGCACCGGGGAGCTGTTTTTT
- many TRBJ1-1 TRBV5-1 CASSLGGRGTEAFF TGTGCCAGCAGTTTAGGGGGGCGAGGTACTGAAGCTTTCTTT
TRBD1 many TRBJ2-7 TRBV20-1 CSGETGSSYEQYF TGCAGTGGCGAGACAGGGAGCTCCTACGAGCAGTACTTC
- many TRBJ1-2 TRBV29-1 CSGREGANYGYTF TGCAGCGGAAGGGAGGGGGCTAACTATGGCTACACCTTC
- many TRBJ2-5 TRBV6-2/TRBV6-3 CASSYSILAAWKTQYF TGTGCCAGCAGTTACTCGATACTAGCTGCCTGGAAGACCCAGTACTTC
- many TRBJ1-2 TRBV29-1 CSVLARRTQENGYTF TGCAGCGTTTTGGCCCGTCGGACCCAAGAGAATGGCTACACCTTC
TRBD1 - TRBJ1-6 TRBV4-3 CASSQDRQGHSPLHF TGCGCCAGCAGCCAAGATAGACAGGGGCACTCACCCCTCCACTTT
TRBD2 - TRBJ2-7 TRBV3-1 CASSRTSGATYEQYF TGTGCCAGCAGTCGGACTAGCGGGGCCACCTACGAGCAGTACTTC
- many TRBJ1-1 TRBV10-3 CAISGRDNTEAFF TGTGCCATCAGTGGTAGGGACAACACTGAAGCTTTCTTT
- many TRBJ2-2 TRBV11-3 CASSLDQRSNTGELFF TGTGCCAGCAGCTTAGATCAGCGGTCGAACACCGGGGAGCTGTTTTTT
- many TRBJ1-4 TRBV5-1 CASTSTALTRGNEKLFF TGCGCCAGCACCTCAACAGCCCTGACGCGGGGGAATGAAAAACTGTTTTTT
- many TRBJ1-5 TRBV29-1 CSVVRASGQPQHF TGCAGCGTTGTACGAGCTTCGGGACAGCCCCAGCATTTT
TRBD2 many TRBJ2-1 TRBV10-3 CAIKREVMSEQFF TGTGCCATCAAACGGGAGGTAATGAGTGAGCAGTTCTTC
- many TRBJ2-2 TRBV7-3 CASGLSVPGELFF TGTGCCAGCGGCCTCTCGGTCCCCGGGGAGCTGTTTTTT
TRBD1 many TRBJ2-7 TRBV7-2 CASSKQGEYEQYF TGTGCCAGCAGCAAACAGGGGGAGTACGAGCAGTACTTC
TRBD2 many TRBJ2-3 TRBV7-2 CASSLAGLAGDTQYF TGTGCCAGCAGCTTAGCGGGACTAGCGGGAGATACGCAGTATTTT
TRBD2 many TRBJ2-7 TRBV27 CASSALAGERVHEQYF TGTGCCAGCAGTGCTCTAGCGGGAGAACGCGTCCACGAGCAGTACTTC
- - TRBJ1-1 TRBV29-1 CSHGGGLNTEAFF TGCAGCCATGGCGGGGGCCTTAACACTGAAGCTTTCTTT
TRBD1 many TRBJ1-5 TRBV7-6 CASSLGTGGSNQPQHF TGTGCCAGCAGCTTAGGGACAGGAGGTAGCAATCAGCCCCAGCATTTT
- - TRBJ2-6 TRBV6-2/TRBV6-3 CASSYHQSGANVLTF TGTGCCAGCAGTTATCACCAATCTGGGGCCAACGTCCTGACTTTC
- many TRBJ2-3 TRBV20-1 CSARLPPAGGSTDTQYF TGCAGTGCTAGACTCCCACCCGCTGGGGGTAGCACAGATACGCAGTATTTT
TRBD2 many TRBJ2-7 TRBV20-1 CSALAGGSSYEQYF TGCAGTGCCCTAGCGGGAGGATCTTCCTACGAGCAGTACTTC
TRBD1 many TRBJ2-5 TRBV27 CASRPPRDRGVVTQYF TGTGCCAGCAGACCCCCCCGGGACAGGGGCGTAGTGACCCAGTACTTC
- many TRBJ2-5 TRBV9 CASSVGAGSGAETQYF TGTGCCAGCAGCGTAGGTGCAGGGTCAGGGGCAGAGACCCAGTACTTC
TRBD1 many TRBJ2-1 TRBV20-1 CSARDRTGPYNEQFF TGCAGTGCTAGAGATCGGACAGGCCCCTACAATGAGCAGTTCTTC
- many TRBJ2-6 TRBV5-1 CASSLDNSGANVLTF TGCGCCAGCAGCTTAGACAACTCTGGGGCCAACGTCCTGACTTTC
- many TRBJ2-7 TRBV20-1 CSAPRQNYEQYF TGCAGTGCACCTCGACAGAACTACGAGCAGTACTTC
TRBD1 many TRBJ2-5 TRBV4-2 CASSQDPTGGRETQYF TGTGCCAGCAGCCAAGACCCGACAGGGGGCAGGGAGACCCAGTACTTC
- few TRBJ2-7 TRBV30 CAWSPQRNGEQYF TGTGCCTGGAGTCCCCAACGGAATGGCGAGCAGTACTTC
- few TRBJ2-1 TRBV20-1 CSAPYRGGGDEQFF TGCAGTGCTCCCTACCGCGGTGGAGGGGATGAGCAGTTCTTC
TRBD1 many TRBJ1-5 TRBV10-3 CAISGTGGPNQPQHF TGTGCCATCAGCGGGACAGGGGGACCTAATCAGCCCCAGCATTTT
TRBD1 many TRBJ2-2 TRBV10-3 CAIKGGANTGELFF TGTGCCATCAAAGGGGGCGCGAACACCGGGGAGCTGTTTTTT
- many TRBJ1-2 TRBV24-1 CATSDPGRRESYTF TGTGCCACCAGTGACCCGGGACGGCGCGAGAGCTACACCTTC
TRBD1 many TRBJ1-4 TRBV6-2/TRBV6-3 CASSYPRTGASGKLFF TGTGCCAGCAGTTACCCCCGGACAGGAGCATCGGGAAAACTGTTTTTT
- many TRBJ2-3 TRBV28 CASRGLSSTDTQYF TGTGCCAGTCGAGGCCTTTCTAGCACAGATACGCAGTATTTT